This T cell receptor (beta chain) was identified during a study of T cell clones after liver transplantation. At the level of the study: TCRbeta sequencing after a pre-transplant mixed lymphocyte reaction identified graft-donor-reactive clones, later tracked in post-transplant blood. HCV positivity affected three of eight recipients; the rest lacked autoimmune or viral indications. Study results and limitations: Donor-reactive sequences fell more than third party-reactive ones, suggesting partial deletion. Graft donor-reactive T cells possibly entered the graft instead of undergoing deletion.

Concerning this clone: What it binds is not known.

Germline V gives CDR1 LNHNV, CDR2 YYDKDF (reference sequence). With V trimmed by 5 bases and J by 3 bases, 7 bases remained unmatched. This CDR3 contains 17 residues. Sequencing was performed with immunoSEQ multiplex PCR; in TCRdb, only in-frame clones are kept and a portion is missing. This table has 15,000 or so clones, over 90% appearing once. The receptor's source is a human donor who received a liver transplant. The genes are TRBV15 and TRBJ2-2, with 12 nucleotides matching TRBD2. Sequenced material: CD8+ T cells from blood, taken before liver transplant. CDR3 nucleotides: TGTGCCACCAGCTCCTTCTCTAGCGGGAGGGACACCGGGGAGCTGTTTTTT. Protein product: CATSSFSSGRDTGELFF.